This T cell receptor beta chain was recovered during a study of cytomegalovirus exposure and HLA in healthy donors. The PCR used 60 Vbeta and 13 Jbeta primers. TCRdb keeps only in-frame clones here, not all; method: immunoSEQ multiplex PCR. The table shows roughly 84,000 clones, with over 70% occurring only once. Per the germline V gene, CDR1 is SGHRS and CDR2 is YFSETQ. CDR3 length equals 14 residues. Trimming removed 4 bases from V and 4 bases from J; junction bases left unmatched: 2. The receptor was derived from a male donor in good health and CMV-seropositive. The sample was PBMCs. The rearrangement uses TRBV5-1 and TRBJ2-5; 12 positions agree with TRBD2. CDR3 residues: CASSLGLAGETQYF. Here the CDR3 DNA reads TGCGCCAGCAGCCTGGGACTAGCGGGAGAGACCCAGTACTTC.